This T cell receptor beta chain appears in the sequencing data of a study of T cells in Graves' hyperthyroidism and ophthalmopathy. Study results and limitations: Appearing also in blood were most of the thyroid clonotypes expanded above 0.001.

CDR1 is MNHNS and CDR2 is SASEGT in the germline V gene. The CDR3 is made up of 14 amino acids. The V end lost 5 bases, the J end lost 4 bases, and 13 bases lay between the germline ends. This clonotype came up many times. What it binds is not known. RNA transcripts were the template for amplifying TCR beta CDR3 regions. TCR CDR3 underwent first-round RT-PCR with the HTBI primer set. TCRdb independently ran MiXCR on the multiplex PCR reads; one entry per CDR3 protein. The sample contains roughly 640,000 distinct CDR3 sequences, 15% to 20% of which appear only once. V and J are TRBV6-1 and TRBJ2-3, with a possible D match to TRBD2 (5 bases). The sample comprised blood. This TCR was recovered from a woman in her thirties or forties with Graves' ophthalmopathy. The CDR3 protein is CASSRGFGADTQYF. CDR3 in DNA: TGTGCCAGCAGTAGAGGGTTTGGCGCAGATACGCAGTATTTT.